The 4 T cell receptor beta chains listed next were all sequenced from one sample in a study of OX40 agonist ivuxolimab in advanced cancers. TCRdb keeps only in-frame clones here, not all; method: immunoSEQ multiplex PCR. Here the sample spans about 100,000 clones, about 91% being singletons. The input for sequencing was CD4+ or CD8+ T cells sorted from blood, taken in a trial of the OX40 agonist ivuxolimab. These receptors originate from an adult with an advanced solid tumor such as melanoma, head and neck, liver or kidney cancer.

This clone was counted a few times. The genes are TRBV19 and TRBJ1-2; 8 bases match TRBD1. Germline trimming cut 4 bases from V and 1 base from J; bases unmatched to any gene: 5. This CDR3 region has 15 residues. Germline CDR1 LNHDA, CDR2 SQIVND (reference sequence). CDR3 bases: TGTGCCAGTAGTACCACAGGGGGTAGTAACTATGGCTACACCTTC. This translates into CASSTTGGSNYGYTF.

This clone has just a few counts. The chain recombines TRBV18 with TRBJ2-1; 10 bases align to TRBD2. Germline V lookup: CDR1 KGHSH, CDR2 LQKENI. The CDR3 extends over 18 amino acids. Losses at the gene ends were 3 bases for V and 9 bases for J; bases not matched to a gene: 17. In DNA, the CDR3 is TGTGCCAGCTCACCGCGCCAACTAGCGGGGATTACGGCGGGTGAGCAGTTCTTC. The encoded protein is CASSPRQLAGITAGEQFF. Full variable domain (rest looked up from reference TRBV18 and TRBJ2-1): NAGVMQNPRHLVRRRGQEARLRCSPMKGHSHVYWYRQLPEEGLKFMVYLQKENIIDESGMPKERFSAEFPKEGPSILRIQQVVRGDSAAYFCASSPRQLAGITAGEQFFGPGTRLTVL.

This clone has only one observation. V is TRBV2 and J is TRBJ1-1; D gene unclear. Germline V gene data show CDR1 as SNHLY and CDR2 as FYNNEI. The V end was cut by 2 bases, the J end by 4 bases, with 8 bases between. The CDR3 is 13 amino acids. CDR3 amino acids: CASSERSVTEAFF. DNA for the CDR3: TGTGCCAGCAGTGAACGTTCGGTCACTGAAGCTTTCTTT. Together with reference TRBV2 and TRBJ1-1, the CDR3 gives the full variable domain: EPEVTQTPSHQVTQMGQEVILRCVPISNHLYFYWYRQILGQKVEFLVSFYNNEISEKSEIFDDQFSVERPDGSNFTLKIRSTKLEDSAMYFCASSERSVTEAFFGQGTRLTVV.

V and J are TRBV6-1 and TRBJ2-1; D may be TRBD2 (6 bases). V was pared by 4 bases and J by 8 bases, with 15 bases between. This CDR3 region has 14 residues. Per the germline V gene, CDR1 is MNHNS and CDR2 is SASEGT. The CDR3, as DNA: TGTGCCAGCAGTGGCGGGATCGGGGGTTATGAGCAGTTCTTC. It encodes CASSGGIGGYEQFF.